This T cell receptor beta chain derives from a study of T cells in Graves' hyperthyroidism and ophthalmopathy. The investigators amplified TCR beta CDR3 regions from RNA transcripts. First-round RT-PCR with HTBI primers amplified the TCR CDR3 region. TCRdb reprocessed the multiplex PCR reads with MiXCR, giving one entry per CDR3 protein. The sample has approximately 720,000 distinct CDR3 sequences, around 19% seen once; the top ten hold over 15%. This clonotype was observed a few times. The CDR3 length is 14 residues. V was pared by 5 bases and J by 7 bases, with 14 bases between. Germline lookup yields CDR1 SEHNR and CDR2 FQNEAQ (reference sequence).

The receptor comes from a woman aged 45 to 65 with Graves' hyperthyroidism that later progressed to Graves' ophthalmopathy. J is TRBJ1-4 and V is TRBV7-9, with TRBD1 as a possible D gene (6 bases). Material for sequencing was blood. CDR3 region: CASSPPGGSEKLFF. In nucleotides, the CDR3 is TGTGCCAGCAGCCCACCTGGGGGCTCTGAAAAACTGTTTTTT.